One and the same sample provided the 2 T cell receptor beta chains below, sequenced in a study of Graves' ophthalmopathy and Graves' hyperthyroidism (dated by TCRdb to 2016 to 2019). TCRdb records Illumina HiSeq 2000 as the sequencer. For repertoire sequencing, the TCR beta CDR3 regions were amplified from RNA transcripts. HTBI primers and the Qiagen OneStep RT-PCR kit were used in a first-round RT-PCR, which was followed by a second-round multiplex PCR, size selection and purification. TCRdb trimmed the raw reads at Q25, called clones with MiXCR and kept productive beta chains. Rows are combined by CDR3 protein, so each entry shows the most common genes and DNA. The sample has roughly 1.1 million distinct CDR3 sequences on record, 36% of them singletons. Around 10% of the sample comes from the top ten. Sequencing was done on a sample of peripheral blood or thyroid tissue (not recorded which). All receptors derive from an adult man with Graves' hyperthyroidism.

DNA for the CDR3: TGTGCCATCAGACGGAACAATGAGCAGTTCTTC. As protein: CAIRRNNEQFF. J is TRBJ2-1 and V is TRBV10-3; D ambiguous. The V and J ends lost 6 bases and 5 bases respectively, with 5 bases between them. Germline V gives CDR1 ENHRY, CDR2 SYGVKD. This CDR3 comprises 11 residues.

The chain has TRBV5-6 and TRBJ2-2, with 7 bases identical to TRBD1. V was clipped by 0 bases and J by 10 bases; unmatched bases: 6. Germline V gives CDR1 SGHDT, CDR2 YYEEEE. This CDR3 contains 14 residues. CDR3 sequence: CASSLARQGVELFF. The CDR3 nucleotides are TGTGCCAGCAGCTTGGCCCGCCAGGGGGTGGAGCTGTTTTTT.